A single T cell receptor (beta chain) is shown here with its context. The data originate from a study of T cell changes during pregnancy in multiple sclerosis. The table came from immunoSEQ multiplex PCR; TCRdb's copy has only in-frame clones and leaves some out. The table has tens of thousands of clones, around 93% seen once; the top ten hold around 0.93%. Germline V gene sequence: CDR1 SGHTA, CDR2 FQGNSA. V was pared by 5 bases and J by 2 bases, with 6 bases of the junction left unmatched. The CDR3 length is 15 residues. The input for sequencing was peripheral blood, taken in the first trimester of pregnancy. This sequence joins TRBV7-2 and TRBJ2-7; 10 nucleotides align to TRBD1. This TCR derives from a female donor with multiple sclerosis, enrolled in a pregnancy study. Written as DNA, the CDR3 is TGTGCCAGCAGCAGAAGGACAGGGGGAACCTACGAGCAGTACTTC. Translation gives CASSRRTGGTYEQYF.